The 10 T cell receptor beta chains below were found in one sample sequenced in a study of shared clonotypes between healthy human individuals. Clones were read by immunoSEQ multiplex PCR, and TCRdb kept only the in-frame ones, dropping some. The repertoire holds 2 million to 2.5 million clones, roughly 90% seen once, with more than 0.35% in the top ten. The sequenced sample consisted of naive CD4+ T cells from PBMCs. Subset defined: CD45RA+ positively selected. These receptor sequences come from a man between 18 and 35 years old in good health. Some clones in this sample may be carry-over from other donors' samples.

The chain combines TRBV5-1 with TRBJ2-2, with D possibly being TRBD1 or TRBD2 (5 bases each). The CDR3 is 13 amino acids. Looked up from germline, CDR1 is SGHRS and CDR2 is YFSETQ. V was shortened by 3 bases and J by 4 bases, with 7 bases between the two germline ends. CDR3 in amino acids: CASSSGTTGELFF. DNA for the CDR3: TGCGCCAGCAGCTCAGGGACCACCGGGGAGCTGTTTTTT.

J is TRBJ2-2 and V is TRBV27; D call uncertain. The CDR3 totals 15 residues. Trimming removed 2 bases from V and 1 base from J, with 8 bases in between. Germline CDR1 and CDR2: MNHEY and SMNVEV (reference sequence). The DNA of the CDR3 is TGTGCCAGCAGTTTAGCGAGAGGGAACACCGGGGAGCTGTTTTTT. Translated, it gives CASSLARGNTGELFF.

In DNA form, the CDR3 reads TGTGCCACCACAGGGGATAGCAATCAGCCCCAGCATTTT. Its translation: CATTGDSNQPQHF. The rearrangement joins TRBV6-1 to TRBJ1-5; 7 nucleotides align to TRBD1. V shed 10 bases, J shed 0 bases, and the junction held 3 bases outside the gene matches. Per germline, CDR1 MNHNS and CDR2 SASEGT. The CDR3 has 13 residues.

The chain recombines TRBV28 with TRBJ1-5; D call uncertain. CDR1 MDHEN and CDR2 SYDVKM come from the germline V gene. The CDR3 length is 14 residues. The V end was cut by 5 bases, the J end by 6 bases, with 14 bases between. Here the CDR3 DNA reads TGTGCCAGCAGTCCAGCGCGAAGGGCTCAGCCCCAGCATTTT. Its translation: CASSPARRAQPQHF. Full variable domain (missing parts from reference TRBV28 and TRBJ1-5): DVKVTQSSRYLVKRTGEKVFLECVQDMDHENMFWYRQDPGLGLRLIYFSYDVKMKEKGDIPEGYSVSREKKERFSLILESASTNQTSMYLCASSPARRAQPQHFGDGTRLSIL.

On this clone itself: This sample also contains other DNA sequences that code for the same CDR3. DNA for the CDR3: TGCGCCAGCAGCTTGGCGGCCAGCGGGAGATACAATGAGCAGTTCTTC. Translated, it gives CASSLAASGRYNEQFF. The V call is TRBV5-1, the J call TRBJ2-1, with 8 bases matching TRBD2. Losses at the gene ends were 0 bases for V and 4 bases for J; bases not matched to a gene: 6. This CDR3 comprises 16 residues. Germline CDR1 and CDR2: SGHRS and YFSETQ. The complete variable domain, with remaining parts taken from reference TRBV5-1 and TRBJ2-1, reads KAGVTQTPRYLIKTRGQQVTLSCSPISGHRSVSWYQQTPGQGLQFLFEYFSETQRNKGNFPGRFSGRQFSNSRSEMNVSTLELGDSALYLCASSLAASGRYNEQFFGPGTRLTVL.

V and J are TRBV28 and TRBJ1-2, with 7 nucleotides matching TRBD1. CDR3 length equals 15 residues. CDR1 and CDR2 from the germline V gene are MDHEN and SYDVKM. The trim removed 11 bases at V and 8 bases at J, leaving 20 bases unmatched. As DNA, the CDR3 is TGTGCCCAGCAACGGCCGCAGACAGGGTGGGGCGGCTACACCTTC. The encoded protein is CAQQRPQTGWGGYTF.

The rearrangement uses TRBV27 and TRBJ2-2; D remains ambiguous. Germline lookup yields CDR1 MNHEY and CDR2 SMNVEV (reference sequence). V lost 5 bases, J lost 6 bases, and 16 bases lay in between. The CDR3 spans 15 residues. The CDR3 reads CASSPRRVRPGELFF. The CDR3, as DNA: TGTGCCAGCAGTCCCCGACGGGTGAGGCCCGGGGAGCTGTTTTTT.

The chain joins TRBV5-1 to TRBJ1-6; D is possibly TRBD1 (6 bases). The V gene lost 0 bases and the J gene lost 7 bases, with 8 bases spanning the gap. Germline V lookup: CDR1 SGHRS, CDR2 YFSETQ. CDR3 size: 14 residues. CDR3 region: CASSLAGQNSPLHF. The DNA for the CDR3 is TGCGCCAGCAGCTTGGCAGGACAGAATTCACCCCTCCACTTT.

The DNA for the CDR3 is TGTGCCAGCGCGCAGGGGGGACGCACGGACACTGAAGCTTTCTTT. Its protein is CASAQGGRTDTEAFF. This rearrangement joins TRBV21-1 to TRBJ1-1; TRBD1 is the table's D call, not checked against the DNA. TRBV21-1 is reported as a pseudogene. This CDR3 contains 15 residues.

The rearrangement uses TRBV7-2 and TRBJ2-7, with D unresolved. V lost 2 bases and J 2 bases, leaving 7 bases between the germline ends. Per the germline V gene, CDR1 is SGHTA and CDR2 is FQGNSA. The CDR3 totals 13 residues. CDR3 residues: CASSLWVTYEQYF. The DNA of the CDR3 is TGTGCCAGCAGCTTATGGGTGACCTACGAGCAGTACTTC.